The sequence of this TCR beta chain was determined in a study of early T cells in non-severe SARS-CoV-2 infection. Whole-study context: It was bulk RNA from unsorted whole blood that was sequenced, and the chains were unpaired. Broader study findings: Comparison of clonotypes with VDJdb favored anti-spike CD8 responses while missing private and CD4 specificities.

V was pared by 3 bases and J by 5 bases, with 5 bases of the junction left unmatched. From germline, CDR1 is ENHRY and CDR2 SYGVKD. This CDR3 is 16 amino acids long. There are many counts of this clonotype. Its antigen is unidentified. Tagging with unique molecular identifiers was applied to individual cDNA molecules. One entry per CDR3 protein results from TCRdb running MiXCR on the 5' RACE reads. Of about 33,000 distinct CDR3 sequences listed, 4.5% to 7% are singletons. The TCR was taken from an adult who was a healthcare worker with PCR-confirmed SARS-CoV-2 infection or an uninfected control (not recorded which). The sample was whole blood. The rearrangement links TRBV10-3 to TRBJ2-1, with 12 bases matching TRBD1. The CDR3 DNA is TGTGCCATCAGTGATCGGGACAGGGGGCGCGACAATGAGCAGTTCTTC. This encodes CAISDRDRGRDNEQFF.